The 19 T cell receptor beta chains given below trace back to one sample, sequenced in a study of cytomegalovirus exposure and HLA in healthy donors (dated by TCRdb to about 2017). The receptor library was made with the immunoSEQ multiplex PCR assay. A mixture of 60 forward primers for TCR Vbeta segments and 13 reverse primers for TCR Jbeta segments was used in the multiplex PCR. TCRdb mirrors the immuneACCESS table, restricted to in-frame sequences. Some clones are absent from its copies; in checked studies, under half trace to an unresolved V gene, and the reason for the others is unknown. The sample table lists some 38,000 clones, around 53% of them with a count of one. The top ten hold more than 5% of the sample. Sequencing was carried out using PBMCs. These receptors originate from a woman in her thirties or forties in good health and CMV-seropositive.

J is TRBJ1-1 and V is TRBV9; 10 bases agree with TRBD1. The CDR3 runs to 14 residues. V shed 3 bases, J shed 7 bases, and the junction held 6 bases outside the gene matches. From germline, CDR1 is SGDLS and CDR2 YYNGEE. CDR3 bases: TGTGCCAGCAGCGGGGACAGGGGTCTTGGTGAAGCTTTCTTT. Amino acids: CASSGDRGLGEAFF.

The chain is built from TRBV10-2 and TRBJ1-3; 10 nucleotides match TRBD1. Germline values: CDR1 WSHSY, CDR2 SAAADI. There are 15 residues in the CDR3. After removal of 7 bases from V and 8 bases from J, the junction contained 11 bases not matched to a gene. The CDR3 here is CASKGQGPARDTIYF. The CDR3 DNA is TGCGCCAGCAAGGGACAGGGGCCGGCACGGGACACCATATATTTT.

This clone occurred a few times. The chain joins TRBV19 to TRBJ1-3, with D unclear. V was clipped by 1 base and J by 0 bases, with 10 bases between them. CDR1 and CDR2 (germline): LNHDA, SQIVND (reference sequence). The CDR3 is 16 amino acids. The CDR3 sequence is CASSIAAAISGNTIYF. DNA for the CDR3: TGTGCCAGTAGTATAGCGGCGGCCATCTCTGGAAACACCATATATTTT.

This clone was observed a few times. V and J are TRBV7-2 and TRBJ1-4; TRBD1 aligns across 11 bases. Germline trimming cut 5 bases from V and 7 bases from J; bases unmatched to any gene: 6. Germline lookup yields CDR1 SGHTA and CDR2 FQGNSA. CDR3 length: 15 residues. CDR3 DNA sequence: TGTGCCAGCAGCCTGGACGGGACAGGGGGTGAAAAACTGTTTTTT. It encodes CASSLDGTGGEKLFF.

This clone was observed a handful of times. The chain couples TRBV30 to TRBJ1-2; no clear D. CDR1 and CDR2 (germline): GTSNPN, SVGIG (reference sequence). This CDR3 region has 11 residues. Trimming removed 3 bases at V and 8 bases at J, with 10 bases between. The CDR3 DNA reads as TGTGCCTGGAGCCCAGGCCGGGGCTACACCTTC. Its protein is CAWSPGRGYTF.

This clone was seen more than once but under ten times. Written as DNA, the CDR3 is TGCGCCAGCAGCCAAGTCACGGTAACCAATGAGCAGTTCTTC. It is translated as CASSQVTVTNEQFF. The chain joins TRBV4-1 to TRBJ2-1, with no clear D. V dropped 1 base and J dropped 6 bases, with 10 bases sitting between them. CDR1 is MGHRA and CDR2 is YSYEKL in the germline V gene. The CDR3 spans 14 residues.

The chain uses TRBV5-6 and TRBJ1-6, with TRBD1 as a possible D gene (5 bases). The CDR3 length is 13 residues. Germline V gives CDR1 SGHDT, CDR2 YYEEEE. V shed 5 bases and J shed 4 bases, with 7 bases lying between them. CDR3 in amino acids: CASSTGYNSPLHF. In nucleotides, the CDR3 is TGTGCCAGCAGTACAGGTTATAATTCACCCCTCCACTTT. Filled out from reference TRBV5-6 and TRBJ1-6, the complete variable domain reads DAGVTQSPTHLIKTRGQQVTLRCSPKSGHDTVSWYQQALGQGPQFIFQYYEEEERQRGNFPDRFSGHQFPNYSSELNVNALLLGDSALYLCASSTGYNSPLHFGNGTRLTVT.

The chain couples TRBV5-1 to TRBJ2-1, with TRBD1 matching 7 bases. CDR1 is SGHRS and CDR2 is YFSETQ in the germline V gene. The V segment lost 0 bases and the J segment 7 bases; nucleotides outside the gene matches: 1. The length of the CDR3 is 13 residues. CDR3 nucleotide sequence: TGCGCCAGCAGCTTGGGGGGACAGAATGAGCAGTTCTTC. Amino acid sequence: CASSLGGQNEQFF.

By share, this clone counts as medium-sized (0.01 to 0.1%). The chain carries TRBV5-7 and TRBJ1-5; D unresolved. TRBV5-7 is given ORF status, its function remaining uncertain. With 4 bases removed from V and 4 bases from J, the gap between germline ends came to 6 bases. This CDR3 is 12 amino acids long. CDR3 loop: CASSVTNQPQHF. CDR3 in DNA: TGTGCCAGCAGCGTGACAAATCAGCCCCAGCATTTT.

The chain uses TRBV7-3 and TRBJ2-5, with D hard to call. Trimming left V 0 bases short and J 2 bases short, with 4 bases between. Germline loops: CDR1 SGHTA, CDR2 FQGTGA. The CDR3 sequence is 13 residues long. Here the CDR3 reads CASSLTLQETQYF. Here the CDR3 DNA reads TGTGCCAGCAGCTTAACCTTACAAGAGACCCAGTACTTC.

This clone was seen a handful of times. The chain combines TRBV15 with TRBJ1-5; a possible D gene is TRBD1 (5 bases). V lost 1 base to trimming and J lost 3 bases, with 7 bases between them. CDR1 LNHNV and CDR2 YYDKDF come from the germline V gene (reference sequence). CDR3 length equals 14 residues. CDR3 region: CATSRGGINQPQHF. CDR3 sequence (DNA): TGTGCCACCAGCAGAGGGGGCATCAATCAGCCCCAGCATTTT.

This sequence joins TRBV12-5 and TRBJ1-1, with TRBD1 matching over 9 bases. Germline V gene data show CDR1 as LGHNT and CDR2 as FRNRAP. The CDR3 spans 15 residues. V was clipped by 5 bases and J by 10 bases; unmatched bases: 14. DNA for the CDR3: TGTGCTAGTGGTAGGGGGACAGGGAGGGAAGTAGGAGCTTTCTTT. Translated: CASGRGTGREVGAFF.

This clone was observed a few times. The genes are TRBV5-6 and TRBJ2-7; a possible D gene is TRBD1 (6 bases). Germline-derived CDR1 and CDR2 are SGHDT and YYEEEE. Trimming removed 4 bases at V and 6 bases at J, with 11 bases between. This CDR3 is 12 amino acids long. This CDR3 reads CASSVQGTEQYF. CDR3 bases: TGTGCCAGCAGCGTACAGGGTACCGAGCAGTACTTC.

This clone has only a few counts. The chain links TRBV5-4 to TRBJ1-1; no reliable D call. The CDR3 spans 12 residues. V was cut by 2 bases and J by 4 bases, with 6 bases left in between. CDR1 is SGHNT, CDR2 YYREEE, per germline (reference sequence). Here the CDR3 reads CASSLTPTEAFF. The CDR3 region has the DNA TGTGCCAGCAGCTTAACACCCACTGAAGCTTTCTTT.

The chain carries TRBV11-2 and TRBJ1-1; possibly TRBD1 for D (5 bases). V was cut by 5 bases and J by 2 bases, with 12 bases left in between. Germline V lookup: CDR1 SGHAT, CDR2 FQNNGV. The CDR3 covers 14 residues. CDR3 in amino acids: CASSLQEVNTEAFF. CDR3 coding DNA: TGTGCCAGCAGCCTACAGGAAGTCAACACTGAAGCTTTCTTT.

This chain uses TRBV28 with TRBJ1-2, with D possibly being TRBD1 (5 bases). The V gene's germline CDR1 is MDHEN and CDR2 SYDVKM. V was pared by 3 bases and J by 2 bases, with 7 bases between. This CDR3 has 13 residues. CDR3 in DNA: TGTGCCAGCAGTTTGACAGAAAACTATGGCTACACCTTC. It translates to CASSLTENYGYTF.

V is TRBV2 and J is TRBJ2-7; D unclear. The germline gives CDR1 SNHLY, CDR2 FYNNEI. Trimming pared 3 bases from V and 1 base from J, leaving 7 bases between. The CDR3 is 13 residues long. The CDR3 protein is CASSDSISYEQYF. The CDR3 DNA sequence: TGTGCCAGCAGTGACAGTATATCCTACGAGCAGTACTTC.

V and J are TRBV18 and TRBJ2-7; 9 bases are a match to TRBD1. Germline-derived CDR1 and CDR2 are KGHSH and LQKENI. This CDR3 region has 15 residues. The ends lost 6 bases at V and 4 bases at J; junction bases unmatched: 10. The CDR3 spells CASSSGTGYAYEQYF. CDR3 sequence (DNA): TGTGCCAGCTCCTCAGGGACAGGGTATGCATACGAGCAGTACTTC.

The chain is built from TRBV12-5 and TRBJ2-5; 7 nucleotides align to TRBD2. The ends lost 1 base at V and 3 bases at J; junction bases unmatched: 2. Germline CDR1 LGHNT, CDR2 FRNRAP. CDR3 size: 14 residues. CDR3 coding DNA: TGTGCTAGTGGTTTGGGACTAGCCAAAGAGACCCAGTACTTC. Its protein product is CASGLGLAKETQYF. Drawing the rest from reference TRBV12-5 and TRBJ2-5, the complete variable domain is DARVTQTPRHKVTEMGQEVTMRCQPILGHNTVFWYRQTMMQGLELLAYFRNRAPLDDSGMPKDRFSAEMPDATLATLKIQPSEPRDSAVYFCASGLGLAKETQYFGPGTRLLVL.